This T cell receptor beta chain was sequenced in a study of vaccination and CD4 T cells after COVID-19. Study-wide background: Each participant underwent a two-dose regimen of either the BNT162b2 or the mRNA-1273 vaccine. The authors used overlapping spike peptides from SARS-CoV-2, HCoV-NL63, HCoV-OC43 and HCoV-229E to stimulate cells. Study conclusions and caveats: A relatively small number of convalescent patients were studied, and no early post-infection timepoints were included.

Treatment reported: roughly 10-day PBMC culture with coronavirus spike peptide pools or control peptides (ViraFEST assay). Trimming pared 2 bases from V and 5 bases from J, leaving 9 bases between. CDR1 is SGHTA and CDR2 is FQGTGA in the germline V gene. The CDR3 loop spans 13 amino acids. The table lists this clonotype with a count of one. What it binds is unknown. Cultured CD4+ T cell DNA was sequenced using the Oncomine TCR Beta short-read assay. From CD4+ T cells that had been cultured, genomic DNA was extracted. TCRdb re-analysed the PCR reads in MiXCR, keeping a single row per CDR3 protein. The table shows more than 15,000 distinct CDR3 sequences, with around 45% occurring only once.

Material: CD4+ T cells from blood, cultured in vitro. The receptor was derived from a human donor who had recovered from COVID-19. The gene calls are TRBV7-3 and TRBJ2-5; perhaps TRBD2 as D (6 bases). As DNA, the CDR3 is TGTGCCAGCAGCTTACCGGGGGATGAGACCCAGTACTTC. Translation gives CASSLPGDETQYF. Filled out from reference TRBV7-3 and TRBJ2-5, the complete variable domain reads GAGVSQTPSNKVTEKGKYVELRCDPISGHTALYWYRQSLGQGPEFLIYFQGTGAADDSGLPNDRFFAVRPEGSVSTLKIQRTERGDSAVYLCASSLPGDETQYFGPGTRLLVL.